This T cell receptor (beta chain) was documented in a study of blood T cell repertoires in COVID-19 (dated by TCRdb to about 2020). Study-wide context: Samples from collaborators originated in the United States, Italy and Spain and spanned both the acute and convalescent phases of COVID-19. The material from the prospective study consisted of cDNA or gDNA derived from T cells, B-cell-depleted T cells, or PBMCs. A de-identified subject ID, COVID-19 status, age in years and sex were almost always included in the sample metadata. The repertoires were released in a freely available public database meant as a resource for research on the immune response to SARS-CoV-2. The dataset comprised deeply sampled blood TCRbeta repertoires from subjects exposed to, actively infected with, or recovered from COVID-19. Where available, HLA class I and class II types were obtained from metadata supplied by the sample provider rather than from assay-based typing. The samples were drawn from two sources: the first 160 participants of the ongoing ImmuneRACE study, and 1,254 subjects contributed by 6 global collaborators.

The immunoSEQ Assay, a bias-controlled multiplex PCR, was used to amplify TCRbeta CDR3 regions from genomic DNA. From the authors' description of their analysis: Nucleated cell counts per sample were estimated from amplification of reference gene primers within the assay. To quantify the absolute abundance of each unique TCRbeta CDR3 rearrangement, sequence reads were collapsed and filtered. For each sample, productive Simpson clonality was calculated as the square root of Simpson's diversity index across productive rearrangements. What TCRdb holds here is the immuneACCESS table cut down to in-frame rearrangements. Part of the clones is not present; checked against another copy, under half of the missing clones reflect an unresolved V gene, and the others are unexplained. The V and J calls and clone size come from that table; D and trimming were worked out from the DNA. The sample table contains roughly 190,000 clones; only one count was recorded for 82% of them. Roughly 8% of the sample belongs to the ten largest clones.

Measured from the cysteine to the phenylalanine, the CDR3 is 16 residues long. Only CDR3 DNA is held: 48 bases, read in frame from base 1. Sequences SGDLS (CDR1) and YYNGEE (CDR2) are obtained from the germline V gene. V is cut by 4 bases and J by 6 bases, and the space between the germline ends is 19 bases. At one collaborating source in Seattle, patients were enrolled during active infection and were followed longitudinally through the course of disease. The collaborating institutions used their own protocols to collect whole blood in K2EDTA tubes. Collaborator samples were shipped for TCRbeta analysis as frozen whole blood, isolated PBMCs, or DNA extracted from either sample type. As to this clone: Which antigen it targets is not known. The record has no base qualities; no much larger clone is one base away.

What the study reported, not specific to this receptor: The amount of clinical and demographic metadata varied by source and participant and was provided uncurated.

The sequence was obtained from a woman aged 55-75 years with COVID-19, enrolled during active disease. Sequencing was performed on peripheral blood. The receptor chain draws on TRBV9 and TRBJ2-2, with the D gene not clear enough to name. The nucleotide sequence reads TGTGCCAGCAGCCTTTACAGTCAACGCGCTTCCGGGGAGCTGTTTTTT. Translated, this is CASSLYSQRASGELFF.